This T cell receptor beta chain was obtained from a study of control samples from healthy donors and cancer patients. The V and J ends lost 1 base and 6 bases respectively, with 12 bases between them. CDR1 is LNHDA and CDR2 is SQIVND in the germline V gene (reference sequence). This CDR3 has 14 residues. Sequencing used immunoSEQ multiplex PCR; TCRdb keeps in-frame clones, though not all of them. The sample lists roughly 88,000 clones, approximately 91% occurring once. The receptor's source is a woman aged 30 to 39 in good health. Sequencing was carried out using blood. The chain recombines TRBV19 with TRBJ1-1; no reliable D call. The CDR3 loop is CASSIVGKLAEAFF. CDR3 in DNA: TGTGCCAGTAGTATAGTTGGGAAACTCGCTGAAGCTTTCTTT.